This TCR beta chain was documented in a study of blood T cell repertoires in COVID-19 (TCRdb year 2020). For the wider study: Samples from collaborators originated in the United States, Italy and Spain and spanned both the acute and convalescent phases of COVID-19. The prospective study material was composed of cDNA or gDNA derived from T cells, B-cell-depleted T cells, or PBMCs. Subjects who had been exposed to COVID-19, were actively infected with it, or had recovered from it provided the deeply sampled blood TCRbeta repertoires that made up the dataset. The repertoires were released in a freely available public database meant as a resource for research on the immune response to SARS-CoV-2. The samples were drawn from the first 160 participants of the ongoing ImmuneRACE study and from under 1,500 subjects provided by 6 global collaborators. The sample metadata nearly always contained a de-identified subject ID, COVID-19 status, age in years and sex. Where available, HLA class I and class II types were taken from metadata supplied by the sample provider and were not determined by assay-based typing. General findings and caveats noted by the study authors: The amount of clinical and demographic metadata varied by source and participant and was provided uncurated.

TCRbeta CDR3 regions were amplified from genomic DNA by means of the immunoSEQ Assay, a bias-controlled multiplex PCR. The original methods were these. The number of nucleated cells in each sample was estimated by amplification of reference gene primers within the assay. Sequence reads were collapsed and filtered to measure the absolute abundance of every unique TCRbeta CDR3 rearrangement. For each sample, productive Simpson clonality was calculated by taking the square root of Simpson's diversity index across productive rearrangements. TCRdb obtained this table from immuneACCESS and retained in-frame rearrangements with V and J assigned. These tables miss some clones; where compared with another copy, unresolved V genes account for less than half of the shortfall, and the remainder is unexplained. V, J and clone size are those of that table, while D and trimming were read from the DNA. In this sample the table shows roughly 100,000 clones, 82% of which occur a single time. The ten largest account for 4.5% to 5.5% of the sample.

Looking up the germline V gene yields CDR1 SGHRS and CDR2 YFSETQ. A distance of 10 bases separates the germline ends of V and J, which lose 2 bases and 8 bases respectively. The CDR3 numbers 13 residues from cysteine through phenylalanine. Only the CDR3 portion is preserved as DNA: 39 bases, with reading frame beginning at the first base. With respect to this clone: Its antigen has not been determined. No base qualities exist here, and no much larger clone lies one base off it.

Each collaborating institution followed its own protocols to collect whole blood in K2EDTA tubes. For TCRbeta analysis, collaborators shipped samples in one of three forms: frozen whole blood, isolated PBMCs, or DNA extracted from either of those sample types. Sequencing was carried out using peripheral blood. The receptor's source is a man aged 55 to 70 with acute or convalescent COVID-19. Recombination linked TRBV5-1 to TRBJ1-4, with the D segment identity uncertain. The CDR3: CASSFQVNEKLFF. At the DNA level, the sequence is TGCGCCAGCAGCTTCCAGGTCAACGAAAAACTGTTTTTT. The CDR3, completed at both ends by the reference TRBV5-1 and TRBJ1-4 genes, gives the full variable domain KAGVTQTPRYLIKTRGQQVTLSCSPISGHRSVSWYQQTPGQGLQFLFEYFSETQRNKGNFPGRFSGRQFSNSRSEMNVSTLELGDSALYLCASSFQVNEKLFFGSGTQLSVL.